The entry that follows covers one T cell receptor beta chain sequence. Antigen unknown. The sample belongs to a study of T cells after yellow fever vaccination. Study-wide results and caveats: Clones that expanded after primary vaccination mostly reappeared after the booster (96% CD4, 75% to 90% CD8). A limited proportion of clonotypes was detected within both the CD4 and CD8 compartments.

In making TCR cDNA, 5'RACE template switching added a universal primer site and UMIs to it. TCRdb analysed the 5' RACE reads with MiXCR anew, one entry per CDR3 protein. In the table there are some 390,000 distinct CDR3 sequences, about 17% of which are singletons. This CDR3 spans 16 amino acids. Per germline, CDR1 MNHEY and CDR2 SVGAGI. V shed 0 bases, J shed 4 bases, and the junction held 4 bases outside the gene matches. The TCR sequence derives from a man aged 18 to 29 who received the YFV17D yellow fever vaccine. The chain uses TRBV6-5 and TRBJ2-3, with TRBD1 matching 10 bases. The sample was PBMCs, taken before the yellow fever booster vaccination. In nucleotides, the CDR3 is TGTGCCAGCAGTTACTCGATAGGGACAGGGGCAGATACGCAGTATTTT. The encoded protein is CASSYSIGTGADTQYF.